This T cell receptor beta chain comes out of a study of CD4 T cells in relation to SARS-CoV-2 and coronaviruses. Study details: Crossreactive spike epitopes shared across donors were mapped to their HLA restriction. Findings of the study overall: Compared with monoreactive clones, crossreactive clones showed significantly weaker SARS-CoV-2 expansion.

On this clone: What it recognizes is unknown.

Naive and memory CD4+ T cell DNA was deep-sequenced without culture. Some clones are missing from TCRdb's copy, which holds only in-frame ones; the method was immunoSEQ multiplex PCR. The table shows about 59,000 clones, with 75% to 90% occurring only once. The CDR3 runs to 14 residues. Per germline, CDR1 WNHNN and CDR2 SYGVQD (reference sequence). Trimming left V 2 bases short and J 7 bases short, with 12 bases between. CD4+ T cells from unexposed donors were obtained before the COVID-19 pandemic (2011-2018). The rearrangement joins TRBV10-1 to TRBJ2-1; no reliable D call. The clonotype comes from a human donor in good health. The sample comprised memory CD4+ T cells from PBMCs. The CDR3 coding sequence is TGCGCCAGCAGTGAGATAACCCGAGTGAATGAGCAGTTCTTC. Amino acids: CASSEITRVNEQFF.